These 10 T cell receptor beta chains share one sample of origin, sequenced in a study of cytomegalovirus exposure and HLA in healthy donors. PCR primers comprised 60 Vbeta and 13 Jbeta primers. Profiling relied on immunoSEQ multiplex PCR, and the TCRdb table lists in-frame clones only, not all of them. The sample consists of approximately 240,000 clones, approximately 82% of them appearing once. Material: PBMCs. Receptors were obtained from a woman in her 40s in good health and CMV-seronegative.

The chain employs TRBV19 and TRBJ1-2, with 9 bases matching TRBD1. The CDR3 extends over 14 amino acids. V was clipped by 2 bases and J by 9 bases; unmatched bases: 7. The germline V gene has CDR1 LNHDA and CDR2 SQIVND (reference sequence). In DNA form, the CDR3 reads TGTGCCAGTAGTATATTGGCGGGACAGGGCAGCTACACCTTC. This codes for CASSILAGQGSYTF.

V usage is TRBV4-2 and J usage is TRBJ2-5; TRBD1 agrees at 10 bases. The DNA matches TRBJ2-7 better at its end, which makes the J call doubtful. This CDR3 has 10 residues. Germline lookup yields CDR1 LGHNA and CDR2 YNFKEQ. As DNA, the CDR3 is TGTGCCGACAGGGGGCACGAGCAGTACTTC. Translated: CADRGHEQYF.

V gene TRBV5-1 combines with J gene TRBJ2-1; D is unclear. Germline CDR1 reads SGHRS; CDR2 reads YFSETQ. The CDR3 has 15 amino acids. The V end lost 1 base, the J end lost 3 bases, and 11 bases lay between the germline ends. This chain's CDR3 is CASSLSAGNYNEQFF. Here the CDR3 DNA reads TGCGCCAGCAGCTTGAGTGCAGGCAACTACAATGAGCAGTTCTTC. Drawing the rest from reference TRBV5-1 and TRBJ2-1, the complete variable domain is KAGVTQTPRYLIKTRGQQVTLSCSPISGHRSVSWYQQTPGQGLQFLFEYFSETQRNKGNFPGRFSGRQFSNSRSEMNVSTLELGDSALYLCASSLSAGNYNEQFFGPGTRLTVL.

V usage is TRBV4-1 and J usage is TRBJ2-3, with D maybe TRBD1 (5 bases). Germline loops: CDR1 MGHRA, CDR2 YSYEKL. The V end was cut by 3 bases, the J end by 0 bases, with 13 bases between. CDR3 length equals 16 residues. The CDR3 here is CASSQFMGPSTDTQYF. CDR3 coding DNA: TGCGCCAGCAGCCAGTTTATGGGGCCCAGCACAGATACGCAGTATTTT.

The chain is built from TRBV2 and TRBJ1-5, with a tentative D call TRBD1 (5 bases). Germline CDR1 is SNHLY and CDR2 is FYNNEI. V lost 3 bases and J lost 7, with 10 bases in between. The CDR3 is 13 residues long. The CDR3 coding sequence is TGTGCCAGCAGTGATAGGGGTGGACAGCCCCAGCATTTT. Encoded protein: CASSDRGGQPQHF.

This clone showed up just a few times. V is TRBV6-5 and J is TRBJ1-1; 8 bases agree with TRBD1. The length of the CDR3 is 13 residues. Germline V lookup: CDR1 MNHEY, CDR2 SVGAGI. The trim removed 10 bases at V and 5 bases at J, leaving 9 bases unmatched. DNA of the CDR3: TGTGCCACCCGACAGGGGTCAGGGACTGAAGCTTTCTTT. It encodes CATRQGSGTEAFF.

This clone was counted between two and nine times. CDR3 residues: CASSLELAGSGNTIYF. The CDR3 coding sequence is TGTGCCAGCAGCTTAGAATTGGCAGGGTCTGGAAACACCATATATTTT. V and J are TRBV7-9 and TRBJ1-3, with a weak D call TRBD1 (5 bases). The CDR3 covers 16 residues. The germline V and J ends were trimmed by 1 base and 1 base, with 11 bases remaining between them. From germline, CDR1 is SEHNR and CDR2 FQNEAQ (reference sequence). The full variable domain, in which reference TRBV7-9 and TRBJ1-3 provide the parts outside the CDR3, is DTGVSQNPRHKITKRGQNVTFRCDPISEHNRLYWYRQTLGQGPEFLTYFQNEAQLEKSRLLSDRFSAERPKGSFSTLEIQRTEQGDSAMYLCASSLELAGSGNTIYFGEGSWLTVV.

CDR3 sequence: CATAGARNIQYF. The CDR3 coding sequence is TGTGCCACCGCCGGTGCGAGAAACATTCAGTACTTC. This chain uses TRBV15 with TRBJ2-4; no firm D call. This CDR3 is 12 amino acids long. CDR1 and CDR2 from the germline V gene are LNHNV and YYDKDF (reference sequence). V was shortened by 8 bases and J by 6 bases, with 11 bases between the two germline ends. Full variable domain (missing parts from reference TRBV15 and TRBJ2-4): DAMVIQNPRYQVTQFGKPVTLSCSQTLNHNVMYWYQQKSSQAPKLLFHYYDKDFNNEADTPDNFQSRRPNTSFCFLDIRSPGLGDTAMYLCATAGARNIQYFGAGTRLSVL.

This clone turned up a few times. The chain links TRBV18 to TRBJ1-5, with 9 bases aligning to TRBD1. Trimming at V came to 5 bases and at J to 8 bases, leaving 10 bases not matched to a gene. Per the germline V gene, CDR1 is KGHSH and CDR2 is LQKENI. This CDR3 region has 15 residues. The CDR3 protein is CASSTGQGNSEPQHF. The CDR3 nucleotides read TGTGCCAGCTCAACGGGACAGGGAAATAGTGAGCCCCAGCATTTT.

This clone turned up a few times. The V and J genes are TRBV11-2 and TRBJ1-1; 8 bases match TRBD1. CDR3 length equals 16 residues. The germline gives CDR1 SGHAT, CDR2 FQNNGV. The trim removed 1 base at V and 7 bases at J, leaving 11 bases unmatched. The CDR3 region is CASSLGLPAGGGEAFF. CDR3 DNA: TGTGCCAGCAGCTTAGGTCTGCCCGCAGGGGGCGGTGAAGCTTTCTTT.